The 25 T cell receptor beta chains reported below all come from one sample, sequenced in a study of T cell changes during pregnancy in multiple sclerosis. Sequencing was performed with immunoSEQ multiplex PCR; in TCRdb, only in-frame clones are kept and a portion is missing. The sample consists of tens of thousands of clones, 92% of them appearing once. The material sequenced was CD4+ T cells from peripheral blood mononuclear cells, taken in the second trimester of pregnancy. The receptors originated from a female donor with multiple sclerosis, enrolled in a pregnancy study.

The J gene is TRBJ2-1, the V gene TRBV5-6; 9 bases are shared with TRBD2. With 4 bases clipped from V and 8 bases from J, the junction kept 16 bases outside the gene matches. Germline V gives CDR1 SGHDT, CDR2 YYEEEE. The CDR3 totals 17 residues. The CDR3 region has the DNA TGTGCCAGCAGCCCACTCGGGCTAGCGGGAACAGGGGATGAGCAGTTCTTC. It encodes CASSPLGLAGTGDEQFF.

The rearrangement uses TRBV7-2 and TRBJ1-5, with D possibly TRBD1 on 5 matching bases. CDR1 and CDR2 from the germline V gene are SGHTA and FQGNSA. The CDR3 runs to 15 residues. The V end was cut by 1 base, the J end by 5 bases, with 12 bases between. The CDR3 nucleotides read TGTGCCAGCAGCTTAGATTTAAGGGGATATCAGCCCCAGCATTTT. It codes for CASSLDLRGYQPQHF.

The CDR3 reads CSVEEGPLGEAFF. CDR3 sequence (DNA): TGCAGCGTTGAAGAGGGGCCCCTGGGAGAAGCTTTCTTT. This chain joins TRBV29-1 and TRBJ1-1; weak D call: TRBD1 (5 bases). The CDR3 runs 13 residues. Germline values: CDR1 SQVTM, CDR2 ANQGSEA. V lost 0 bases and J 8 bases, leaving 13 bases between the germline ends.

The rearrangement joins TRBV6-6 to TRBJ1-5, with D hard to call. Trimming shortened V by 6 bases and J by 3 bases, and 9 bases separated the two germline ends. The CDR3 spans 13 residues. CDR1 MNHNY and CDR2 SVGAGI come from the germline V gene (reference sequence). This chain's CDR3 is CASSQATNQPQHF. DNA for the CDR3: TGTGCCAGCAGCCAGGCCACCAATCAGCCCCAGCATTTT.

The rearrangement links TRBV10-3 to TRBJ1-1; 8 bases map to TRBD1. The CDR3 totals 17 residues. V lost 7 bases, J lost 0 bases, and 13 bases stayed unmatched. CDR1 ENHRY and CDR2 SYGVKD come from the germline V gene. DNA for the CDR3: TGTGCCATCAAATCGGGAGGACAGGGCGGGATGAACACTGAAGCTTTCTTT. Residues: CAIKSGGQGGMNTEAFF.

The gene calls are TRBV19 and TRBJ2-7, with 9 bases lining up with TRBD1. The CDR3 is 13 residues long. Germline V gene data show CDR1 as LNHDA and CDR2 as SQIVND (reference sequence). J gave up 3 bases and V 8 bases, and 5 bases lay outside the gene matches. In DNA form, the CDR3 reads TGTGCCAGTGGTCGGGGACAGGGCTACGAGCAGTACTTC. Translating it yields CASGRGQGYEQYF.

The V gene is TRBV7-9, the J gene TRBJ2-7, with TRBD1 matching over 9 bases. V was pared by 5 bases and J by 6 bases, with 8 bases of the junction left unmatched. This CDR3 has 14 amino acids. Per the germline V gene, CDR1 is SEHNR and CDR2 is FQNEAQ (reference sequence). CDR3 DNA sequence: TGTGCCAGCAGCCACCGAGAACAGGGGGCCGAGCAGTACTTC. Protein sequence: CASSHREQGAEQYF.

The gene calls are TRBV5-8 and TRBJ2-7; possibly TRBD2 for D (5 bases). The CDR3 covers 13 residues. Germline V CDR1 and CDR2: SGHTS, YDEGEE. With 4 bases removed from V and 6 bases from J, the gap between germline ends came to 14 bases. As DNA, the CDR3 is TGTGCCAGCAGCAAGGAGAGAGCGGCCGAGCAGTACTTC. This encodes CASSKERAAEQYF.

The V and J genes are TRBV10-3 and TRBJ2-7, with 11 bases fitting TRBD1. The V segment lost 9 bases and the J segment 3 bases; nucleotides outside the gene matches: 4. CDR1 and CDR2 from the germline V gene are ENHRY and SYGVKD. CDR3 length: 13 amino acids. The CDR3 protein is CAILGTGGYEQYF. The CDR3 DNA sequence: TGTGCCATACTGGGGACAGGGGGCTACGAGCAGTACTTC.

With respect to this clone: The junction departs from the called germline gene at one end, perhaps through a read error. The chain employs TRBV29-1 and TRBJ2-1; 9 nucleotides agree with TRBD1. The germline V gene has CDR1 SQVTM and CDR2 ANQGSEA. The CDR3 sequence is 14 residues long. The DNA of the CDR3 is TGCAGCGTTGAAGGACAGGGGGGGATTAATGGGCAGTTCTTC. It encodes CSVEGQGGINGQFF.

This clone was seen a handful of times. A read error may produce the germline difference seen at one junction end. The gene calls are TRBV7-9 and TRBJ1-2; unclear D gene. The CDR3 sequence is 15 residues long. Germline values: CDR1 SEHNR, CDR2 FQNEAQ (reference sequence). The CDR3 protein is CGSSLNPRAMRGYTF. CDR3 DNA: TGTGGCAGCAGCTTAAACCCGCGAGCCATGCGTGGCTACACCTTC.

V gene TRBV14 combines with J gene TRBJ1-1, with a tentative D call TRBD1 (6 bases). Germline V gives CDR1 SGHDN, CDR2 FVKESK. The CDR3 consists of 14 residues. V lost 5 bases, J lost 1 base, and 11 bases lay in between. DNA for the CDR3: TGTGCCAGCAGCTTGTGGGGGCCGAACACTGAAGCTTTCTTT. Translation: CASSLWGPNTEAFF.

The chain is built from TRBV19 and TRBJ1-3; D not certain. Germline V CDR1 and CDR2: LNHDA, SQIVND (reference sequence). This CDR3 has 14 amino acids. V shed 7 bases and J shed 0 bases, with 10 bases lying between them. The CDR3 loop is CASNGGGSGNTIYF. The CDR3 bases are TGTGCCAGTAACGGCGGCGGCTCTGGAAACACCATATATTTT.

The genes are TRBV7-3 and TRBJ2-1; D unclear. The ends were cut back, 0 bases at V and 8 bases at J, with 5 bases in the middle. The CDR3 length is 12 residues. CDR1 is SGHTA, CDR2 FQGTGA, per germline. CDR3 sequence: CASSLTPDEQFF. The CDR3 coding sequence is TGTGCCAGCAGCTTAACCCCCGATGAGCAGTTCTTC.

V is TRBV18 and J is TRBJ1-1; D is possibly TRBD1 (5 bases). Per the germline V gene, CDR1 is KGHSH and CDR2 is LQKENI. V was clipped by 3 bases and J by 2 bases, with 13 bases between them. CDR3 length: 15 residues. The CDR3: CASSPLEGHNTEAFF. The CDR3 region has the DNA TGTGCCAGCTCACCTTTGGAGGGGCACAACACTGAAGCTTTCTTT.

The rearrangement links TRBV28 to TRBJ1-6; a possible D gene is TRBD1 (5 bases). CDR3 length: 13 residues. CDR1 and CDR2 from the germline V gene are MDHEN and SYDVKM. Trimming removed 7 bases at V and 7 bases at J, with 11 bases between. The CDR3 spells CASIRQGNSPLHF. Here the CDR3 DNA reads TGTGCCAGCATTCGGCAGGGAAATTCACCCCTCCACTTT.

The J gene is TRBJ1-1, the V gene TRBV2, with D perhaps matching TRBD1 (6 bases). V lost 6 bases, J lost 1 base, and 12 bases lay in between. The CDR3 spans 14 residues. Germline V gives CDR1 SNHLY, CDR2 FYNNEI. The CDR3 reads CASSTKGGNTEAFF. DNA of the CDR3: TGTGCCAGCAGCACCAAAGGGGGGAACACTGAAGCTTTCTTT.

There are a few counts of this clone. The V gene is TRBV30, the J gene TRBJ1-1, with 7 bases aligning to TRBD1. Trimming removed 5 bases from V and 1 base from J; junction bases left unmatched: 4. CDR1 is GTSNPN and CDR2 is SVGIG in the germline V gene (reference sequence). CDR3 length: 13 amino acids. The CDR3 region has the DNA TGTGCCTGGGGGGGACAGCAGAACACTGAAGCTTTCTTT. Translating gives CAWGGQQNTEAFF.

Comments on this clone: Within the sample, other DNA sequences also encode this same CDR3. The chain has TRBV9 and TRBJ2-1; tentatively, D is TRBD2 (6 bases). V gave up 0 bases and J gave up 0 bases, with 10 bases separating them. Germline V gene lookup returns CDR1 SGDLS and CDR2 YYNGEE. CDR3 length: 16 residues. CDR3 in DNA: TGTGCCAGCAGCGTAGTTGCCGGGAGCTCCTACAATGAGCAGTTCTTC. This encodes CASSVVAGSSYNEQFF. The full variable domain, completed using reference TRBV9 and TRBJ2-1, is DSGVTQTPKHLITATGQRVTLRCSPRSGDLSVYWYQQSLDQGLQFLIQYYNGEERAKGNILERFSAQQFPDLHSELNLSSLELGDSALYFCASSVVAGSSYNEQFFGPGTRLTVL.

The CDR3: CASSFFGGGPGGYGYTF. The CDR3 DNA reads as TGTGCCAGCAGCTTCTTCGGGGGGGGCCCCGGTGGCTATGGCTACACCTTC. The rearrangement links TRBV7-8 to TRBJ1-2; TRBD1 is a possible D gene (6 bases). The CDR3 is 17 amino acids. V lost 3 bases to trimming and J lost 4 bases, with 21 bases between them. Germline assignment: CDR1 SGHVS and CDR2 FQNEAQ.

The chain has TRBV27 and TRBJ1-4; D may be TRBD1 (6 bases). Trimming removed 0 bases from V and 1 base from J, with 15 bases in between. Germline CDR1 reads MNHEY; CDR2 reads SMNVEV (reference sequence). This CDR3 comprises 18 residues. The CDR3 protein is CASSLSLQGMITNEKLFF. CDR3 DNA sequence: TGTGCCAGCAGTTTATCTCTCCAGGGGATGATAACTAATGAAAAACTGTTTTTT.

This chain connects TRBV5-5 to TRBJ1-3, with a tentative D call TRBD1 (5 bases). Germline loops: CDR1 SGHKS, CDR2 YYEKEE (reference sequence). Trimming shortened V by 4 bases and J by 4 bases, and 12 bases separated the two germline ends. The CDR3 runs to 14 residues. The CDR3 is CASSRGGGGNTIYF. In DNA, the CDR3 is TGTGCCAGCAGCAGGGGCGGGGGAGGAAACACCATATATTTT. The full variable domain, in which reference TRBV5-5 and TRBJ1-3 provide the parts outside the CDR3, is DAGVTQSPTHLIKTRGQQVTLRCSPISGHKSVSWYQQVLGQGPQFIFQYYEKEERGRGNFPDRFSARQFPNYSSELNVNALLLGDSALYLCASSRGGGGNTIYFGEGSWLTVV.

The chain uses TRBV11-2 and TRBJ2-3; TRBD2 agrees at 7 bases. Germline V lookup: CDR1 SGHAT, CDR2 FQNNGV. The CDR3 totals 16 residues. V shed 1 base, J shed 5 bases, and the junction held 9 bases outside the gene matches. The CDR3 loop is CASSLVRAGVGDTQYF. The CDR3 DNA sequence: TGTGCCAGCAGCTTAGTTCGTGCGGGAGTGGGAGATACGCAGTATTTT.

The chain uses TRBV6-5 and TRBJ1-1; 7 bases fit TRBD1. This CDR3 is 11 amino acids long. Germline CDR1 MNHEY, CDR2 SVGAGI. J lost 10 bases, V lost 7 bases, and 6 bases had no gene match. The CDR3 DNA is TGTGCCAGCACCAATGACAGGGTAGCTTTCTTT. It yields the protein CASTNDRVAFF.

The chain recombines TRBV28 with TRBJ1-2; 8 bases map to TRBD1. Trimming took 2 bases from V and 6 from J; bases not matched to a gene: 2. The CDR3 runs to 13 residues. In germline, CDR1 is MDHEN, CDR2 SYDVKM. CDR3 sequence: CASSLLGQDGYTF. CDR3 bases: TGTGCCAGCAGTTTACTGGGACAGGATGGCTACACCTTC.